Listed below are T cell receptor beta chains from one sample, sequenced in a study of Graves' ophthalmopathy and Graves' hyperthyroidism. TCRdb itself ran the multiplex PCR reads through MiXCR, one entry per CDR3 protein. The sample has hundreds of thousands of distinct CDR3 sequences, about 20% seen once. The sample taken for sequencing was peripheral blood. The receptors were gathered from a woman between 18 and 29 years old with stable Graves' hyperthyroidism. Some clones in this sample may be carry-over from other donors' samples. CDR3s include the opening cysteine and the closing phenylalanine or tryptophan. A D gene is named only where the DNA matches it firmly. Not all rows give a size; the values are once, few, many and, for expanded clones, a class.

d_gene: -
v_gene: TRBV11-2
j_gene: TRBJ1-2
abundance: many
CDR3aa: CASSLGRPSYGYTF
CDR3nt: TGTGCCAGCAGCTTAGGACGCCCCTCCTATGGCTACACCTTC

d_gene: TRBD2
v_gene: TRBV6-1
j_gene: TRBJ2-5
abundance: once
CDR3aa: CASRPQRGIQETQYF
CDR3nt: TGTGCCAGCAGACCCCAGCGGGGAATTCAAGAGACCCAGTACTTC

d_gene: TRBD1
v_gene: TRBV20-1
j_gene: TRBJ2-5
abundance: many
CDR3aa: CSVLARTGIWETQYF
CDR3nt: TGCAGTGTCCTTGCGCGGACAGGGATCTGGGAGACCCAGTACTTC

d_gene: -
v_gene: TRBV15
j_gene: TRBJ2-7
abundance: -
CDR3aa: CATSPHTGAAQYF
CDR3nt: TGTGCCACCAGCCCCCATACTGGGGCGGCGCAGTACTTC

d_gene: -
v_gene: TRBV6-1
j_gene: TRBJ1-6
abundance: many
CDR3aa: CASRREGYNSPLHF
CDR3nt: TGTGCCAGCAGGAGAGAGGGGTATAATTCACCCCTCCACTTT

d_gene: -
v_gene: TRBV12-3/TRBV12-4
j_gene: TRBJ1-1
abundance: few
CDR3aa: CASSVGDMNTEAFF
CDR3nt: TGTGCCAGCAGCGTAGGAGATATGAACACTGAAGCTTTCTTT

d_gene: TRBD1
v_gene: TRBV15
j_gene: TRBJ1-2
abundance: many
CDR3aa: CATSSSTGGRGYTF
CDR3nt: TGTGCCACCAGCAGTTCGACAGGGGGCCGCGGCTACACCTTC

d_gene: -
v_gene: TRBV20-1
j_gene: TRBJ2-7
abundance: many
CDR3aa: CSASFRRADEQYF
CDR3nt: TGCAGTGCTAGCTTTAGGCGGGCGGACGAGCAGTACTTC

d_gene: -
v_gene: TRBV28
j_gene: TRBJ1-5
abundance: -
CDR3aa: CASRRTALKSLNQPQHF
CDR3nt: TGTGCCAGCAGGCGGACAGCCCTCAAGTCCTTAAATCAGCCCCAGCATTTT

d_gene: -
v_gene: TRBV7-9
j_gene: TRBJ1-1
abundance: many
CDR3aa: CASSRDNTEAFF
CDR3nt: TGTGCCAGCAGCCGGGACAACACTGAAGCTTTCTTT

d_gene: TRBD2
v_gene: TRBV20-1
j_gene: TRBJ2-7
abundance: many
CDR3aa: CSASLAGAPYEQYF
CDR3nt: TGCAGTGCTAGTCTAGCGGGGGCCCCCTACGAGCAGTACTTC

d_gene: -
v_gene: TRBV7-2
j_gene: TRBJ1-1
abundance: few
CDR3aa: CASSLSGDLGAFF
CDR3nt: TGTGCCAGCAGCTTATCGGGGGATCTTGGAGCTTTCTTT

d_gene: -
v_gene: TRBV28
j_gene: TRBJ1-2
abundance: many
CDR3aa: CASSLPRDFQRDGYTF
CDR3nt: TGTGCCAGCAGTCTCCCAAGGGACTTTCAGAGGGATGGCTACACCTTC

d_gene: -
v_gene: TRBV7-3
j_gene: TRBJ2-5
abundance: -
CDR3aa: CASSPGRNQETQYF
CDR3nt: TGTGCCAGCAGCCCCGGACGGAACCAAGAGACCCAGTACTTC

d_gene: -
v_gene: TRBV12-5
j_gene: TRBJ1-1
abundance: many
CDR3aa: CASGTRVENTEAFF
CDR3nt: TGTGCTAGTGGTACCAGGGTGGAGAACACTGAAGCTTTCTTT

d_gene: -
v_gene: TRBV19
j_gene: TRBJ1-5
abundance: many
CDR3aa: CASSMVGSYSNQPQHF
CDR3nt: TGTGCCAGTAGTATGGTGGGGTCTTATAGCAATCAGCCCCAGCATTTT

d_gene: TRBD1
v_gene: TRBV12-5
j_gene: TRBJ1-1
abundance: many
CDR3aa: CASVGTGEAFF
CDR3nt: TGTGCTAGTGTCGGGACAGGAGAAGCTTTCTTT

d_gene: -
v_gene: TRBV29-1
j_gene: TRBJ1-1
abundance: -
CDR3aa: CSVEAVMNTEAFF
CDR3nt: TGCAGCGTTGAAGCCGTTATGAACACTGAAGCTTTCTTT

d_gene: -
v_gene: TRBV30
j_gene: TRBJ1-2
abundance: many
CDR3aa: CAWSGKGFYGYTF
CDR3nt: TGTGCCTGGAGTGGAAAGGGGTTCTATGGCTACACCTTC

d_gene: -
v_gene: TRBV4-1
j_gene: TRBJ2-2
abundance: many
CDR3aa: CASSHTSGTNTGELFF
CDR3nt: TGCGCCAGCAGCCACACCTCCGGGACCAACACCGGGGAGCTGTTTTTT

d_gene: TRBD1
v_gene: TRBV6-1
j_gene: TRBJ2-4
abundance: -
CDR3aa: CASRLQGAGKNIQYF
CDR3nt: TGTGCCAGCAGACTCCAGGGGGCGGGCAAAAACATTCAGTACTTC

d_gene: -
v_gene: TRBV20-1
j_gene: TRBJ1-1
abundance: many
CDR3aa: CSASPLEMTTEAFF
CDR3nt: TGCAGTGCTAGTCCTCTGGAGATGACCACTGAAGCTTTCTTT

d_gene: TRBD1
v_gene: TRBV28
j_gene: TRBJ1-6
abundance: many
CDR3aa: CASSLPGQGVSPLHF
CDR3nt: TGTGCCAGCAGTTTACCGGGACAGGGGGTATCACCCCTCCACTTT

d_gene: -
v_gene: TRBV6-5
j_gene: TRBJ1-1
abundance: -
CDR3aa: CASSYSNSGVTEAFF
CDR3nt: TGTGCCAGCAGTTACTCGAATTCAGGGGTTACTGAAGCTTTCTTT

d_gene: -
v_gene: TRBV13
j_gene: TRBJ1-2
abundance: -
CDR3aa: CASSLGVGGAYGYTF
CDR3nt: TGTGCCAGCAGCTTAGGGGTCGGGGGCGCCTATGGCTACACCTTC

d_gene: -
v_gene: TRBV28
j_gene: TRBJ2-2
abundance: -
CDR3aa: CASSLTGGLNTGELFF
CDR3nt: TGTGCCAGCAGTTTAACGGGGGGCCTAAACACCGGGGAGCTGTTTTTT

d_gene: -
v_gene: TRBV6-5
j_gene: TRBJ2-7
abundance: few
CDR3aa: CASMLEGTSYEQYF
CDR3nt: TGTGCCAGCATGTTGGAAGGGACCTCCTACGAGCAGTACTTC

d_gene: -
v_gene: TRBV6-5
j_gene: TRBJ1-2
abundance: -
CDR3aa: CASSPSRAYGYTF
CDR3nt: TGTGCCAGCAGTCCCTCGAGGGCCTATGGCTACACCTTC

d_gene: -
v_gene: TRBV6-5
j_gene: TRBJ1-2
abundance: many
CDR3aa: CASSYVGYTF
CDR3nt: TGTGCCAGCAGTTACGTCGGCTACACCTTC

d_gene: -
v_gene: TRBV28
j_gene: TRBJ2-2
abundance: many
CDR3aa: CASLRGAALNTGELFF
CDR3nt: TGTGCCAGCCTACGGGGGGCAGCCCTGAACACCGGGGAGCTGTTTTTT

d_gene: -
v_gene: TRBV10-2
j_gene: TRBJ1-2
abundance: -
CDR3aa: CASGERADGYTF
CDR3nt: TGCGCCAGCGGGGAACGGGCAGATGGCTACACCTTC

d_gene: -
v_gene: TRBV12-3/TRBV12-4
j_gene: TRBJ1-1
abundance: many
CDR3aa: CASSLYRNTEAFF
CDR3nt: TGTGCCAGCAGTCTCTACAGGAACACTGAAGCTTTCTTT

d_gene: -
v_gene: TRBV30
j_gene: TRBJ2-5
abundance: many
CDR3aa: CAWSGGLGNQETQYF
CDR3nt: TGTGCCTGGAGTGGCGGTTTGGGGAACCAAGAGACCCAGTACTTC

d_gene: TRBD2
v_gene: TRBV6-1
j_gene: TRBJ2-5
abundance: many
CDR3aa: CASSQGALAGVETQYF
CDR3nt: TGTGCCAGCTCCCAAGGGGCGCTAGCGGGGGTGGAGACCCAGTACTTC

d_gene: -
v_gene: TRBV2
j_gene: TRBJ2-7
abundance: -
CDR3aa: CASSEARLAGSYEQYF
CDR3nt: TGTGCCAGCAGTGAAGCGCGGCTCGCCGGCTCCTACGAGCAGTACTTC

d_gene: TRBD2
v_gene: TRBV15
j_gene: TRBJ2-5
abundance: many
CDR3aa: CATRPGGGQETQYF
CDR3nt: TGTGCCACTCGCCCGGGGGGGGGGCAAGAGACCCAGTACTTC

d_gene: TRBD2
v_gene: TRBV20-1
j_gene: TRBJ2-7
abundance: many
CDR3aa: CSADGTSGSYEQYF
CDR3nt: TGCAGTGCGGACGGGACTAGCGGGAGCTACGAGCAGTACTTC

d_gene: -
v_gene: TRBV24-1
j_gene: TRBJ1-5
abundance: many
CDR3aa: CATSDHKVVYSNQPQHF
CDR3nt: TGTGCCACCAGTGATCACAAGGTCGTTTATAGCAATCAGCCCCAGCATTTT